This passage covers 4 T cell receptor beta chains from one sample sequenced in a study of beta chain features in type 1 diabetes. No antigen has been assigned to these receptors. The whole isolated RNA underwent reverse transcription, so sequencing captured expressed TCRB transcripts. TCRdb's copy holds only in-frame clones and misses some; the assay was immunoSEQ multiplex PCR. This table holds around 180,000 clones, about 8% found once. Study results and caveats: People with Type 1 diabetes carried modestly yet significantly shorter TCRB CDR3s in all four CD4+ subsets.

The specimen was central memory CD4+ T cells from blood. These receptors all stem from a woman between 40 and 50 years old with type 1 diabetes.

This clone occurred a few times. V gene TRBV7-9 combines with J gene TRBJ2-1, with D hard to call. The CDR3 has 11 amino acids. Per germline, CDR1 SEHNR and CDR2 FQNEAQ (reference sequence). The CDR3 loop reads CAVAGINEQFF. The CDR3 DNA reads as TGTGCAGTTGCCGGTATTAATGAGCAGTTCTTC.

This clone was observed a few times. The chain uses TRBV28 and TRBJ1-5; D not certain. This CDR3 comprises 15 residues. Germline values: CDR1 MDHEN, CDR2 SYDVKM. Trimming pared 5 bases from V and 3 bases from J, leaving 14 bases between. The CDR3 DNA reads TGTGCCAGCAGTCTAGTGGGAGCCGACAATCAGCCCCAGCATTTT. Translated: CASSLVGADNQPQHF.

This clone was seen a few times. V usage is TRBV2 and J usage is TRBJ1-5, with D tentatively TRBD1 (6 bases). CDR1 SNHLY and CDR2 FYNNEI come from the germline V gene. The germline V and J ends were trimmed by 5 bases and 9 bases, with 14 bases remaining between them. CDR3 length: 13 amino acids. This CDR3 reads CASSTGQVGPQHF. The DNA of the CDR3 is TGTGCCAGCAGTACAGGGCAGGTTGGGCCCCAGCATTTT.

The CDR3 DNA follows: TGTGCCAGCAGCTTGGCCAGCTCGGGATCCGGCGAGCAGTACTTC. This gives the protein CASSLASSGSGEQYF. The rearrangement uses TRBV5-4 and TRBJ2-7; TRBD2 might be the D (5 bases). Looked up from germline, CDR1 is SGHNT and CDR2 is YYREEE (reference sequence). CDR3 size: 15 residues. The V end lost 0 bases, the J end lost 6 bases, and 16 bases lay between the germline ends.